Reported below is one T cell receptor (beta chain). Clones were sequenced by immunoSEQ multiplex PCR, and TCRdb holds only the in-frame ones, with some missing. The repertoire consists of roughly 16,000 clones, with over 75% occurring once and the leading ten covering about a third. The entry originates in a study of blood T cell repertoires in COVID-19. The ends were cut back, 5 bases at V and 0 bases at J, with 8 bases in the middle. Per the germline V gene, CDR1 is ENHRY and CDR2 is SYGVKD. The CDR3 contains 15 residues. V gene TRBV10-3 combines with J gene TRBJ2-6; possible D gene TRBD2, 6 bases. The sample taken for sequencing was peripheral blood. This TCR derives from a man aged 65 to 79 in a cohort sampled during active COVID-19. The CDR3 DNA reads as TGTGCCATCAGTCCGGGAGACTCTGGGGCCAACGTCCTGACTTTC. It translates to CAISPGDSGANVLTF.